The sequence of this T cell receptor beta chain was determined in a study of T-cell reconstitution after alpha-beta-depleted transplantation in children. The CDR3 runs to 15 residues. Trimming removed 0 bases at V and 5 bases at J, with 14 bases between. Per germline, CDR1 SGHRS and CDR2 YFSETQ. The TCRbeta library incorporated unique molecular identifiers. TCRdb processed the PCR reads anew with MiXCR; each CDR3 protein has one entry. Of 670,000 or so distinct CDR3 sequences in the sample, around 12% are singletons; the top ten hold around 0.76%. The sequence was obtained from a girl aged 2-15 years with congenital amegakaryocytic thrombocytopenia, due to receive a stem cell transplant. Sequencing was performed on PBMCs, taken before TCRalphabeta/CD19-depleted stem cell transplant. J is TRBJ2-5 and V is TRBV5-1; D may be TRBD2 (5 bases). In DNA form, the CDR3 reads TGCGCCAGCAGCTTGGACGTTCGGGGTTGGGAGACCCAGTACTTC. This codes for CASSLDVRGWETQYF.